Listed below are T cell receptor beta chains from one sample, sequenced in a study of shared clonotypes between healthy human individuals. The table came from immunoSEQ multiplex PCR; TCRdb's copy has only in-frame clones and leaves some out. The sample has roughly 700,000 clones, around 91% seen once. The sequencing input was memory CD8+ T cells from PBMCs. These TCRs come from a young man in good health. Some clones in this sample may be carry-over from other donors' samples. Each CDR3 is given with its conserved first and last residue. Each record gives: clone size, CDR3 length, J gene, V gene, D gene, CDR3 DNA, CDR3 protein. A D gene is named only where the DNA matches it firmly. Size is stated for part of the rows, as once, few or many counts, or as a class when the clone is expanded.

once,14,TRBJ1-2,TRBV5-1,.,TGCGCCAGCAGCTTTCAGGGGCAGGACTATGGCTACACCTTC,CASSFQGQDYGYTF
.,16,TRBJ2-2,TRBV5-8,.,TGTGCCAGCAGCTTCCGCTTAACGCTCCCCAGCGGGGAGCTGTTTTTT,CASSFRLTLPSGELFF
.,11,TRBJ1-2,TRBV6-1,.,TGTGCCAGCATACAATTGGGGGGCTACACCTTC,CASIQLGGYTF
.,19,TRBJ2-1,TRBV27,TRBD2,TGTGCCAGCAGGCCGAACTCCGGGACTAGCGGGATTTTACACAATGAGCAGTTCTTC,CASRPNSGTSGILHNEQFF
.,15,TRBJ2-3,TRBV7-8,.,TGTGCCAGCAACCCTGGCTCTTATAGCACAGATACGCAGTATTTT,CASNPGSYSTDTQYF
.,15,TRBJ2-1,TRBV5-1,TRBD2,TGCGCCAGCAGCTTGTTGACTAGCGGGAGAAATGAGCAGTTCTTC,CASSLLTSGRNEQFF
few,13,TRBJ2-7,TRBV5-4,.,TGTGCCAGCAGCTTTCCTCCGGCCTACGAGCAGTACTTC,CASSFPPAYEQYF
.,15,TRBJ2-7,TRBV11-2,.,TGTGCCAGCAGCTTAGCGGGCCCCGTCTCCTACGAGCAGTACTTC,CASSLAGPVSYEQYF
.,13,TRBJ2-3,TRBV4-3,.,TGCGCCAGCAGCCCTCCTCTTACAGATACGCAGTATTTT,CASSPPLTDTQYF
.,14,TRBJ2-5,TRBV25-1,.,TGTGCCAGCAGTGAATGGGCAGGGGAAGAGACCCAGTACTTC,CASSEWAGEETQYF
.,13,TRBJ2-7,TRBV11-2,.,TGTGCCAGCACCCACTACAGCGGTTACGAGCAGTACTTC,CASTHYSGYEQYF
.,16,TRBJ1-1,TRBV7-9,TRBD1,TGTGCCAGCAGCACCCGACAGGGAGGGGGGAACACTGAAGCTTTCTTT,CASSTRQGGGNTEAFF
.,20,TRBJ2-7,TRBV2,TRBD2,TGTGCCAGCAGCGAAAGAACCGGGACTAGCGGGCCCAGGAGCTCCTACGAGCAGTACTTC,CASSERTGTSGPRSSYEQYF
once,18,TRBJ2-2,TRBV29-1,.,TGCAGCGTTGAAGGTGTACCCTTGGGGGAGGGGGACACCGGGGAGCTGTTTTTT,CSVEGVPLGEGDTGELFF
.,12,TRBJ1-4,TRBV7-3,.,TGTGCCAGCAGCTTACGTGATGAAAAACTGTTTTTT,CASSLRDEKLFF
.,16,TRBJ2-1,TRBV5-1,TRBD1,TGCGCCAGCAGCTGCCCCGGGACAGGGAGTTGCAATGAGCAGTTCTTC,CASSCPGTGSCNEQFF
.,14,TRBJ2-2,TRBV7-7,.,TGTGCCAGCAGCTTTCTGGCGGGCACCGGGGAGCTGTTTTTT,CASSFLAGTGELFF
.,15,TRBJ2-5,TRBV10-1,.,TGCGCCAGCAGTGATCGAAGCGCCATGCAAGAGACCCAGTACTTC,CASSDRSAMQETQYF
.,16,TRBJ2-2,TRBV11-2,TRBD1,TGTGCCAGCAGCTTAGTCCAACCAGGGGGCACCGGGGAGCTGTTTTTT,CASSLVQPGGTGELFF